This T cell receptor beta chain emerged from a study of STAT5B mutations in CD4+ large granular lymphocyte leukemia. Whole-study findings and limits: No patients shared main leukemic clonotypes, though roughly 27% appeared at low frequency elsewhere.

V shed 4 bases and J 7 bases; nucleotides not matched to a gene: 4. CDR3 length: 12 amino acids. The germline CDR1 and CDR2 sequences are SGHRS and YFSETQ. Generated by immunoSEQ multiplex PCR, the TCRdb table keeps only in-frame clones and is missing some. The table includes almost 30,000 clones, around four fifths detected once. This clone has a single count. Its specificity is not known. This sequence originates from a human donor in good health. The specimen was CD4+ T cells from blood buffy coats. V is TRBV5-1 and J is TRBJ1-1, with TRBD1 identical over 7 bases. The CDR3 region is CASSPGQLEAFF. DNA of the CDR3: TGCGCCAGCAGCCCGGGACAGCTTGAAGCTTTCTTT.